Presented here are 6 T cell receptor beta chains from one specimen sequenced in a study of neurological immune-mediated disorders. From the 5' RACE reads, TCRdb called clonotypes with MiXCR, one entry per CDR3 protein. The sample carries fewer than 35,000 distinct CDR3 sequences, about 3.5% recorded once. The specimen sequenced was PBMCs. The receptor source for this set is a young woman with multiple sclerosis.

This clonotype was picked up many times. The chain couples TRBV5-5 to TRBJ2-7; D gene ambiguous. CDR1 and CDR2 (germline): SGHKS, YYEKEE (reference sequence). The CDR3 is made up of 12 amino acids. Trimming took off 0 bases at V and 4 bases at J, with 5 bases between the two ends. The CDR3 reads CASSLAKYEQYF. CDR3 bases: TGTGCCAGCAGCTTGGCCAAGTACGAGCAGTACTTC.

This clonotype has at least ten counts. The chain joins TRBV28 to TRBJ2-7, with D hard to call. Trimming removed 3 bases at V and 5 bases at J, with 14 bases between. The CDR3 spans 14 residues. Germline lookup yields CDR1 MDHEN and CDR2 SYDVKM. CDR3 region: CASSFRSVSHEQYF. For the CDR3, the DNA is TGTGCCAGCAGTTTTCGTTCAGTTAGCCACGAGCAGTACTTC.

Ten or more counts support this clonotype. V is TRBV7-8 and J is TRBJ2-2; 8 bases agree with TRBD1. The CDR3 covers 17 residues. Losses at the gene ends were 1 base for V and 8 bases for J; bases not matched to a gene: 12. Germline-derived CDR1 and CDR2 are SGHVS and FQNEAQ. The CDR3 reads CASSLEAGQVGFGELFF. The CDR3 DNA reads as TGTGCCAGCAGCTTAGAGGCGGGACAGGTCGGCTTTGGGGAGCTGTTTTTT.

This clonotype was found many times. The V and J genes are TRBV4-2 and TRBJ2-6; D is possibly TRBD1 (6 bases). The CDR3 runs to 19 residues. The germline V gene encodes CDR1 LGHNA and CDR2 YNFKEQ. The V and J ends lost 0 bases and 0 bases respectively, with 15 bases between them. The CDR3: CASSQDRIGGFSGANVLTF. DNA of the CDR3: TGTGCCAGCAGCCAAGATCGAATAGGGGGATTCTCTGGGGCCAACGTCCTGACTTTC.

This clonotype was found many times. This rearrangement joins TRBV7-2 to TRBJ2-1, with unresolved D. This CDR3 spans 13 amino acids. CDR1 is SGHTA, CDR2 FQGNSA, per germline. Deletions cut 5 bases from V and 7 bases from J, with 12 bases between. In DNA, the CDR3 is TGTGCCAGCAGCCCCAAACCAAAAAATGAGCAGTTCTTC. Translated: CASSPKPKNEQFF. Based on the CDR3 plus reference TRBV7-2 and TRBJ2-1, the full variable domain is GAGVSQSPSNKVTEKGKDVELRCDPISGHTALYWYRQSLGQGLEFLIYFQGNSAPDKSGLPSDRFSAERTGGSVSTLTIQRTQQEDSAVYLCASSPKPKNEQFFGPGTRLTVL.

This clonotype showed up many times. The rearrangement joins TRBV5-1 to TRBJ2-3; D gene uncertain. The CDR3 runs to 14 residues. V lost 3 bases and J lost 0, with 8 bases in between. From germline, CDR1 is SGHRS and CDR2 YFSETQ. In DNA, the CDR3 is TGCGCCAGCAGCTCGACCATGAGCACAGATACGCAGTATTTT. It is translated as CASSSTMSTDTQYF.